Listed below are T cell receptor beta chains from one sample, sequenced in a study of T cell responses to AZD1222 COVID-19 vaccine. Clones were sequenced by immunoSEQ multiplex PCR, and TCRdb holds only the in-frame ones, with some missing. This table has about 100,000 clones, about 87% appearing once. Sequences were derived from peripheral blood, sampled on day 0 of AZD1222 vaccination. These receptors came from an adult in good health. The CDR3 runs from the conserved cysteine through the conserved F or W. Each record gives: D gene, clone size, J gene, V gene, CDR3 DNA, CDR3 protein. The D gene is left open where the match is weak. Size is omitted from some rows. Given values are once, few, many or a class for expanded clones.

>NA|NA|TRBJ1-1|TRBV18
TGTGCCAGCTCACCTCTCGGGACGGAGAACACTGAAGCTTTCTTT
CASSPLGTENTEAFF
>TRBD1|NA|TRBJ1-2|TRBV30
TGTGCCTGGAGTGTACAGGGGGCGCTTGCCTATGGCTACACCTTC
CAWSVQGALAYGYTF
>NA|NA|TRBJ1-2|TRBV27
TGTGCCAGCAGTGTGGGGGGGAACTATGGCTACACCTTC
CASSVGGNYGYTF
>NA|NA|TRBJ1-2|TRBV29-1
TGCAGCGTTGACCCGCCCGGAATCGAGGGCGGATATGGCTACACCTTC
CSVDPPGIEGGYGYTF
>NA|NA|TRBJ2-5|TRBV5-1
TGCGCCAGCAGCTTGGGCTGGTCCGGAGAGACCCAGTACTTC
CASSLGWSGETQYF
>TRBD1|NA|TRBJ2-5|TRBV28
TGTGCCAGCAGGGACAGGATTAATCAAGAGACCCAGTACTTC
CASRDRINQETQYF
>NA|NA|TRBJ1-2|TRBV4-3
TGCGCCAGCAGCCAAGACCGCTCGGGGCCCTACTATGGCTACACCTTC
CASSQDRSGPYYGYTF
>TRBD1|NA|TRBJ1-3|TRBV4-2
TGTGCCAGCAGCCAAGAAGGGACAGGGGGATTTGGAAACACCATATATTTT
CASSQEGTGGFGNTIYF
>NA|NA|TRBJ1-1|TRBV19
TGTGCCAGTAAGTCAGGACGGCGGTTGGGCACTGAAGCTTTCTTT
CASKSGRRLGTEAFF
>NA|NA|TRBJ2-5|TRBV28
TGTGCCAGCAGCCCGAACCCTAATTGGGAAGAGACCCAGTACTTC
CASSPNPNWEETQYF
>NA|NA|TRBJ2-5|TRBV6-2/TRBV6-3
TGTGCCAGCAGTCGGGAGACCCAGTACTTC
CASSRETQYF
>NA|NA|TRBJ2-2|TRBV9
TGTGCCAGCAGCGTGTCAGGTACCGGGGAGCTGTTTTTT
CASSVSGTGELFF
>NA|NA|TRBJ1-5|TRBV2
TGTGCCAGCAGTCATGGAAGGGGTCTGGGCAATCAGCCCCAGCATTTT
CASSHGRGLGNQPQHF
>NA|NA|TRBJ2-1|TRBV6-1
TGTGCCAGCAGTGACCGGCTAGTACGGAATGAGCAGTTCTTC
CASSDRLVRNEQFF
>NA|once|TRBJ2-2|TRBV5-1
TGCGCCAGCAGCCCCGGAGAAATGGGGACCGGGGAGCTGTTTTTT
CASSPGEMGTGELFF
>TRBD1|NA|TRBJ1-1|TRBV5-6
TGTGCCAGCAGTTACGACAGGGAGGTCCTGTCAGCTTTCTTT
CASSYDREVLSAFF
>TRBD2|NA|TRBJ2-7|TRBV5-5
TGTGCCAGCAGCTATCTAGCGGGAACTATCTACGAGCAGTACTTC
CASSYLAGTIYEQYF
>NA|NA|TRBJ1-2|TRBV11-2
TGTGCCAGCAGCCTCTACTCTGACTTCTCCTATGGCTACACCTTC
CASSLYSDFSYGYTF
>NA|NA|TRBJ1-5|TRBV28
TGTGCCAGCACCCTACGGGTGAATCCTTTTAGCAATCAGCCCCAGCATTTT
CASTLRVNPFSNQPQHF
>TRBD1|once|TRBJ1-4|TRBV27
TGTGCCAGCAGTTTAGAAGGGGGCTTATTTGAAAAACTGTTTTTT
CASSLEGGLFEKLFF
>TRBD2|NA|TRBJ2-7|TRBV15
TGTGCCACCAGCAGAGACCGGGGGACTAGCGGAACCTACGAGCAGTACTTC
CATSRDRGTSGTYEQYF
>NA|NA|TRBJ1-5|TRBV19
TGTGCCAGCCGTCCCAAAGCCGACCTTTATCAGCCCCAGCATTTT
CASRPKADLYQPQHF
>NA|NA|TRBJ2-5|TRBV5-1
TGCGCCAGCAGCTTGATCTTGGGAGAGACCCAGTACTTC
CASSLILGETQYF
>NA|NA|TRBJ2-3|TRBV5-6
TGTGCCACTTCAGTGGGACTGCACACCGGAGCGCAGTATTTT
CATSVGLHTGAQYF
>NA|NA|TRBJ1-6|TRBV11-2
TGTGCCAGCAGCTCGGCACGGGGGAGTCCACCCCTCCACTTT
CASSSARGSPPLHF
>TRBD1|NA|TRBJ1-2|TRBV6-1
TGTGCCAGCAGTGAAGGGGTGATCGGACAGGGTTACACCTTC
CASSEGVIGQGYTF
>NA|NA|TRBJ2-3|TRBV7-2
TGTGCCAGCAGTATGTGGGCGTATACGCAGTATTTT
CASSMWAYTQYF
>NA|NA|TRBJ2-4|TRBV7-9
TGTGCCAGCAGCTTAGGACTCCACTGGGAAAACATTCAGTACTTC
CASSLGLHWENIQYF
>NA|NA|TRBJ2-7|TRBV6-5
TGTGCCAGCAGTAGTCCGGGACTCAGCTCCTACGAGCAGTACTTC
CASSSPGLSSYEQYF
>NA|NA|TRBJ2-2|TRBV6-1
TGTGCCAGCAGTGAAGCGCAGGTCCGACGCTTTAACACCGGGGAGCTGTTTTTT
CASSEAQVRRFNTGELFF
>NA|NA|TRBJ2-1|TRBV7-2
TGTGCCAGCAGCTTAGCTGTCGGGAGTTCCTACAATGAGCAGTTCTTC
CASSLAVGSSYNEQFF
>NA|NA|TRBJ2-5|TRBV27
TGTGCCAGCAGTTTGTTGGGTGGGGAAGAGACCCAGTACTTC
CASSLLGGEETQYF
>NA|NA|TRBJ2-1|TRBV28
TGTGCCAGCAAGAACAGGTTGGGTGGTGAGCAGTTCTTC
CASKNRLGGEQFF
>TRBD2|NA|TRBJ2-7|TRBV5-1
TGCGCCAGCAGTGCTACGGGGGGGAGTTCCTACGAGCAGTACTTC
CASSATGGSSYEQYF
>NA|NA|TRBJ2-1|TRBV2
TGTGCCAGCAGTGAAGAGGGAGAGGCAAGCTTTTCCAATGAGCAGTTCTTC
CASSEEGEASFSNEQFF
>NA|once|TRBJ1-1|TRBV10-3
TGTGCTACCGGGATACAGGGCACTGAAGCTTTCTTT
CATGIQGTEAFF
>TRBD1|NA|TRBJ1-2|TRBV27
TGTGCCAGCAGTTCAGGGGGGAACTATGGCTACACCTTC
CASSSGGNYGYTF
>NA|NA|TRBJ1-1|TRBV6-5
TGTGCCAGCAGTTACTCTGGGGGCGCGGGGAACACTGAAGCTTTCTTT
CASSYSGGAGNTEAFF
>NA|NA|TRBJ2-1|TRBV14
TGTGCCAGCAGCCCGAGAACTTCTAGCTTCGATACCAACAATGAGCAGTTCTTC
CASSPRTSSFDTNNEQFF
>NA|NA|TRBJ1-6|TRBV6-5
TGTGCCAGCAGTTACTTCGTCCAGACCTACAATTCACCCCTCCACTTT
CASSYFVQTYNSPLHF
>NA|NA|TRBJ1-2|TRBV2
TGTGCCAGCAGTGAAGACGAGGACAGCTATGGCTACACCTTC
CASSEDEDSYGYTF